One and the same sample provided the 14 T cell receptor beta chains below, sequenced in a study of type 1 regulatory T cells. The antigens of these receptors remain unknown. TCRdb fed the reads into MiXCR, producing one record per CDR3 protein. The sample holds around 23,000 distinct CDR3 sequences, about 45% seen once. The sequenced sample was cultured T cells, either the whole culture or a sorted T cell fraction (not recorded which). The receptor set was obtained from a human donor in good health.

V and J are TRBV2 and TRBJ2-1; 11 bases line up with TRBD2. The length of the CDR3 is 16 residues. V dropped 5 bases and J dropped 4; count of bases not matched to a gene: 7. Germline CDR1 reads SNHLY; CDR2 reads FYNNEI. The CDR3 region has the DNA TGTGCCAGCAGTACCGGGCGGACTAGCGGGTACAATGAGCAGTTCTTC. It translates to CASSTGRTSGYNEQFF.

This clonotype was detected once. The chain links TRBV5-1 to TRBJ2-7; D call uncertain. The CDR3 is made up of 13 amino acids. Germline V gene sequence: CDR1 SGHRS, CDR2 YFSETQ. Trimming removed 0 bases from V and 7 bases from J, with 11 bases in between. CDR3 nucleotides: TGCGCCAGCAGCTTGGAGGGCCTCTGGGAGCAGTACTTC. Its protein product is CASSLEGLWEQYF.

This clonotype appeared a few times. The chain recombines TRBV13 with TRBJ1-1; 9 bases fit TRBD1. The V segment lost 2 bases and the J segment 4 bases; nucleotides outside the gene matches: 2. The CDR3 is 14 residues long. Germline V gene sequence: CDR1 PRHDT, CDR2 FYEKMQ (reference sequence). Here the CDR3 DNA reads TGTGCCAGCAGCTTAACAGGGGGCATCACTGAAGCTTTCTTT. This sequence encodes CASSLTGGITEAFF.

On this clonotype itself: A much more abundant neighbour one base away suggests this may be a read error. The V and J genes are TRBV5-6 and TRBJ1-2, with unresolved D. Germline CDR1 SGHDT, CDR2 YYEEEE. The length of the CDR3 is 13 residues. The CDR3 loop reads CTSSFELLYGYTF. The CDR3 DNA is TGTACCAGCAGCTTCGAGCTTCTCTATGGCTACACCTTC.

The chain employs TRBV20-1 and TRBJ1-4; unclear D gene. From germline, CDR1 is DFQATT and CDR2 SNEGSKA (reference sequence). V shed 4 bases and J shed 8 bases, with 23 bases lying between them. The CDR3 extends over 16 amino acids. The CDR3 DNA is TGCAGTGCTACCATTCGACAAGGGAGTTTGAGGGAAAAACTGTTTTTT. Amino acids: CSATIRQGSLREKLFF.

The rearrangement uses TRBV6-5 and TRBJ1-6; D remains unclear. Per germline, CDR1 MNHEY and CDR2 SVGAGI. The V end lost 6 bases, the J end lost 0 bases, and 18 bases lay between the germline ends. The CDR3 contains 18 residues. CDR3 DNA sequence: TGTGCCAGCAGCCTACGACCACAAGGGAGCTCCTATAATTCACCCCTCCACTTT. Translated, it gives CASSLRPQGSSYNSPLHF.

The CDR3 loop is CASSGTGGAGNQPQHF. The CDR3 DNA reads as TGTGCCAGCAGTGGGACAGGTGGGGCAGGCAATCAGCCCCAGCATTTT. This chain joins TRBV2 and TRBJ1-5; 7 bases fit TRBD1. Looked up from germline, CDR1 is SNHLY and CDR2 is FYNNEI. V lost 4 bases to trimming and J lost 2 bases; unmatched junction nucleotides: 8. The CDR3 totals 16 residues.

The chain couples TRBV9 to TRBJ1-1, with a tentative D call TRBD1 (6 bases). Trimming stripped 7 bases from V and 1 base from J, with 14 bases between. CDR1 and CDR2 (germline): SGDLS, YYNGEE. The CDR3 loop spans 14 amino acids. The CDR3 protein is CASASGVGNTEAFF. CDR3 sequence (DNA): TGTGCCAGCGCGTCAGGGGTGGGGAACACTGAAGCTTTCTTT.

This clonotype is termed medium-sized. CDR3 loop: CASSLGLMNTEAFF. DNA of the CDR3: TGTGCCAGCAGCTTAGGACTTATGAACACTGAAGCTTTCTTT. The chain is built from TRBV7-9 and TRBJ1-1, with no clear D. The CDR3 extends over 14 amino acids. V lost 1 base and J 0 bases, leaving 6 bases between the germline ends. Germline V gene sequence: CDR1 SEHNR, CDR2 FQNEAQ (reference sequence).

The rearrangement joins TRBV5-1 to TRBJ1-2, with unresolved D. The CDR3 runs to 14 residues. Trimming removed 5 bases from V and 8 bases from J, with 19 bases in between. The germline CDR1 and CDR2 sequences are SGHRS and YFSETQ. Written as DNA, the CDR3 is TGCGCCAGCAGTTTAACCGGAGTGACGGACGGCTACACCTTC. It yields the protein CASSLTGVTDGYTF.

The chain couples TRBV18 to TRBJ2-7; D gene ambiguous. V lost 1 base, J lost 0 bases, and 7 bases lay in between. Germline V CDR1 and CDR2: KGHSH, LQKENI. The CDR3 contains 14 residues. The CDR3 coding sequence is TGTGCCAGCTCACCACAACAGTTCTCCTACGAGCAGTACTTC. Translating gives CASSPQQFSYEQYF. The full variable domain, rest sourced from reference TRBV18 and TRBJ2-7, is NAGVMQNPRHLVRRRGQEARLRCSPMKGHSHVYWYRQLPEEGLKFMVYLQKENIIDESGMPKERFSAEFPKEGPSILRIQQVVRGDSAAYFCASSPQQFSYEQYFGPGTRLTVT.

V and J are TRBV18 and TRBJ2-3; the D is unclear. This CDR3 is 13 amino acids long. The V gene's germline CDR1 is KGHSH and CDR2 LQKENI. Trimming pared 1 base from V and 4 bases from J, leaving 6 bases between. DNA of the CDR3: TGTGCCAGCTCACCACTCAACTCAGATACGCAGTATTTT. Its protein is CASSPLNSDTQYF.

The chain has TRBV18 and TRBJ2-7, with a tentative D call TRBD1 (7 bases). With 6 bases removed from V and 1 base from J, the gap between germline ends came to 16 bases. This CDR3 has 15 residues. Germline V gives CDR1 KGHSH, CDR2 LQKENI. The CDR3 DNA reads as TGTGCCAGCTCGGCGGGACAGAGATCGTCCTACGAGCAGTACTTC. It yields the protein CASSAGQRSSYEQYF.

The table lists this clonotype with a few counts. The chain couples TRBV6-6 to TRBJ1-1, with D perhaps matching TRBD1 (5 bases). The germline V gene encodes CDR1 MNHNY and CDR2 SVGAGI (reference sequence). CDR3 length: 15 residues. Trimming stripped 2 bases from V and 4 bases from J, with 14 bases between. This chain's CDR3 is CASSYGAGLVTEAFF. The CDR3 bases are TGTGCCAGCAGTTACGGGGCAGGGCTGGTCACTGAAGCTTTCTTT.